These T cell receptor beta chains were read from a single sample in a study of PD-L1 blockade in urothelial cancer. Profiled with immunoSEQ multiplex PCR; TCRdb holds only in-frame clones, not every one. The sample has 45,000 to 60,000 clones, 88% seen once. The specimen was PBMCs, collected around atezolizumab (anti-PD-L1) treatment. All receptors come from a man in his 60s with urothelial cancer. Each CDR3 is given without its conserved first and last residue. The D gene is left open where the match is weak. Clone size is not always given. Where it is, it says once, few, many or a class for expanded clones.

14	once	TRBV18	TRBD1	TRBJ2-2	ASSPRTGVWTGELF
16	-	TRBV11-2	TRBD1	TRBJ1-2	ASSSVGGQVGRNYGYT
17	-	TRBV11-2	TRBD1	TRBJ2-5	ASSLGVNRGWGREETQY
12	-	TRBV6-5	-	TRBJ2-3	ACRAGTSTDTQY
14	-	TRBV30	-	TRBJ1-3	AWSVRAGLAGNTIY
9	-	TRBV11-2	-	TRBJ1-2	ASSSGYGYT
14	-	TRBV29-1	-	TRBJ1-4	SVEDPLRVTNEKLF
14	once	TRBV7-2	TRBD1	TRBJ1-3	ASSLAPAGQGYTIY
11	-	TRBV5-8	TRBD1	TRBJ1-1	ASSRDRGYGAF
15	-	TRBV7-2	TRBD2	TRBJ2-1	ASRTGSSGRGGNEQF
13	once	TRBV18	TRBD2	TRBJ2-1	ASSPLGEGMNEQF
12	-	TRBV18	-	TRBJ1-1	ASSPGHQNTEAF
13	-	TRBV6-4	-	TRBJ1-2	ASSDSPGGDYGYT
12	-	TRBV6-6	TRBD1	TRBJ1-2	ASSQPGQGPGYT
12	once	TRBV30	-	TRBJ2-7	AWKAGVGGYEQY
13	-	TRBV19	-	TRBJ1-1	ASSIKRGLNTEAF
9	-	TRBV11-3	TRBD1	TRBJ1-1	ASRGTGEAF
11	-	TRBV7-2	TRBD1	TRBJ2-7	ASTSGGGYEQY
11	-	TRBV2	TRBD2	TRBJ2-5	ASRSGAQETQY
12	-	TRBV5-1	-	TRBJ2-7	ASSFTGSYYEQY
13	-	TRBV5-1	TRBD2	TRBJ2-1	ASSSGLAEYNEQF
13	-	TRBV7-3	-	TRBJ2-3	ASSLGTTRTDTQY